Below, 18 T cell receptor beta chains from the same sample are listed, as sequenced in a study of beta chain features in type 1 diabetes. Expressed TCRB transcripts were sequenced because the entire RNA isolate underwent reverse transcription. TCRdb's table, derived via immunoSEQ multiplex PCR, lists solely in-frame clones and lacks some. The data show about 930,000 clones, with about a sixth seen just once and around 0.02% held by the top ten. The sample comprised naive CD4+ T cells from blood. These receptors came from a woman aged 18-29 years in good health.

This sequence joins TRBV2 and TRBJ2-3; 8 bases match TRBD2. The length of the CDR3 is 16 residues. The germline V gene encodes CDR1 SNHLY and CDR2 FYNNEI. The J segment lost 3 bases and the V segment lost 6 bases, leaving 11 bases of the junction unmatched. The CDR3 nucleotides are TGTGCCAGCAGCCAACTAGCGGCCAGGGTGACAGATACGCAGTATTTT. Translating gives CASSQLAARVTDTQYF. Drawing the rest from reference TRBV2 and TRBJ2-3, the complete variable domain is EPEVTQTPSHQVTQMGQEVILRCVPISNHLYFYWYRQILGQKVEFLVSFYNNEISEKSEIFDDQFSVERPDGSNFTLKIRSTKLEDSAMYFCASSQLAARVTDTQYFGPGTRLTVL.

A few counts support this clone. J is TRBJ2-1 and V is TRBV6-5; 7 bases map to TRBD2. CDR3 size: 14 residues. Germline CDR1 reads MNHEY; CDR2 reads SVGAGI. J lost 7 bases, V lost 2 bases, and 5 bases had no gene match. Written as DNA, the CDR3 is TGTGCCAGCAGTTACGGGGGAGGGCTTAATGAGCAGTTCTTC. It yields the protein CASSYGGGLNEQFF.

This clone was observed a handful of times. V and J are TRBV6-6 and TRBJ2-3; D ambiguous. The CDR3 is 16 amino acids. V was trimmed by 0 bases and J by 0 bases, leaving 10 bases between them. Germline CDR1 and CDR2: MNHNY and SVGAGI (reference sequence). The DNA for the CDR3 is TGTGCCAGCAGTTACTCGAGCGCGACAAGCACAGATACGCAGTATTTT. Translating gives CASSYSSATSTDTQYF.

In this sample, this clone turned up a few times. The chain employs TRBV29-1 and TRBJ2-7; 13 nucleotides align to TRBD2. CDR1 is SQVTM, CDR2 ANQGSEA, per germline. CDR3 length: 15 amino acids. The trim removed 5 bases at V and 7 bases at J, leaving 11 bases unmatched. The CDR3 DNA reads as TGCAGCGTTAGATCCGGGACTAGCGGGATTGGGGAGCAGTACTTC. This translates into CSVRSGTSGIGEQYF.

This clone was picked up a small number of times. The gene calls are TRBV18 and TRBJ2-5; 10 bases are shared with TRBD2. The germline CDR1 and CDR2 sequences are KGHSH and LQKENI. V lost 1 base and J lost 4; bases outside the gene matches: 9. The CDR3 sequence is 17 residues long. The CDR3 reads CASSPLRTSGKGETQYF. CDR3 coding DNA: TGTGCCAGCTCACCACTTCGTACTAGCGGGAAAGGAGAGACCCAGTACTTC.

The chain couples TRBV15 to TRBJ2-2; perhaps TRBD2 as D (6 bases). V lost 0 bases and J lost 5, with 10 bases in between. The CDR3 extends over 15 amino acids. The germline V gene encodes CDR1 LNHNV and CDR2 YYDKDF (reference sequence). CDR3 coding DNA: TGTGCCACCAGCAGAGATGACGGGAGAACCGGGGAGCTGTTTTTT. Protein product: CATSRDDGRTGELFF. The whole variable domain, remainder taken from reference TRBV15 and TRBJ2-2, is DAMVIQNPRYQVTQFGKPVTLSCSQTLNHNVMYWYQQKSSQAPKLLFHYYDKDFNNEADTPDNFQSRRPNTSFCFLDIRSPGLGDTAMYLCATSRDDGRTGELFFGEGSRLTVL.

This clone turned up a few times. The rearrangement links TRBV5-1 to TRBJ1-2; a weak D match, TRBD1 (5 bases). The V end was cut by 3 bases, the J end by 0 bases, with 12 bases between. Germline V gene lookup returns CDR1 SGHRS and CDR2 YFSETQ. The CDR3 spans 15 residues. CDR3 residues: CASSYGRQPNYGYTF. In nucleotides, the CDR3 is TGCGCCAGCAGCTATGGACGACAGCCTAACTATGGCTACACCTTC.

This chain links TRBV19 with TRBJ1-1; 8 bases are a match to TRBD1. This CDR3 region has 15 residues. Germline V CDR1 and CDR2: LNHDA, SQIVND (reference sequence). The V gene end was trimmed by 5 bases and the J gene end by 1 base; junction bases not matched to a gene: 6. DNA of the CDR3: TGTGCCAGTAGTCTGATCAGGGGGCCGAACACTGAAGCTTTCTTT. This encodes CASSLIRGPNTEAFF.

This clone was seen a few times. The J gene is TRBJ2-7, the V gene TRBV7-2; D gene uncertain. The CDR3 sequence is 15 residues long. Trimming left V 1 base short and J 5 bases short, with 15 bases between. Per the germline V gene, CDR1 is SGHTA and CDR2 is FQGNSA. The chain's CDR3 is CASSLGGIRSHEQYF. As DNA, the CDR3 is TGTGCCAGCAGCTTAGGTGGAATACGGTCCCACGAGCAGTACTTC.

The sample holds one count of this clone. This chain links TRBV27 with TRBJ2-3, with 7 bases lining up with TRBD2. The trim removed 4 bases at V and 2 bases at J, leaving 3 bases unmatched. Germline loops: CDR1 MNHEY, CDR2 SMNVEV (reference sequence). The length of the CDR3 is 14 residues. CDR3 amino acids: CASSWSGNTDTQYF. The DNA of the CDR3 is TGTGCCAGCAGTTGGAGCGGGAACACAGATACGCAGTATTTT.

In its sample, this clone was seen a few times. The chain combines TRBV7-2 with TRBJ2-7; D may match TRBD1 or TRBD2 (5 bases each). V lost 4 bases and J lost 5, with 18 bases in between. In germline, CDR1 is SGHTA, CDR2 FQGNSA. There are 15 residues in the CDR3. For the CDR3, the DNA is TGTGCCAGCAGCTCCTCCAGAGGGGTCCTCGACGAGCAGTACTTC. Translation gives CASSSSRGVLDEQYF.

The chain recombines TRBV14 with TRBJ1-4; D perhaps matches TRBD1 (5 bases). Germline V gives CDR1 SGHDN, CDR2 FVKESK. The CDR3 is made up of 17 amino acids. V was trimmed by 4 bases and J by 4 bases, leaving 19 bases between them. Here the CDR3 DNA reads TGTGCCAGCAGCCCACACATTGGACAAGGGATTAATGAAAAACTGTTTTTT. Amino acids: CASSPHIGQGINEKLFF.

This clone was counted a few times. The chain joins TRBV7-2 to TRBJ1-5; 7 nucleotides match TRBD1. The J segment lost 7 bases and the V segment lost 10 bases, leaving 10 bases of the junction unmatched. The CDR3 spans 13 residues. Looked up from germline, CDR1 is SGHTA and CDR2 is FQGNSA. This CDR3 reads CATRRDRDQPQHF. The CDR3, as DNA: TGTGCCACCAGACGAGACAGGGACCAGCCCCAGCATTTT. Full variable domain (rest looked up from reference TRBV7-2 and TRBJ1-5): GAGVSQSPSNKVTEKGKDVELRCDPISGHTALYWYRQSLGQGLEFLIYFQGNSAPDKSGLPSDRFSAERTGGSVSTLTIQRTQQEDSAVYLCATRRDRDQPQHFGDGTRLSIL.

Worth noting for this clone: Additional DNA sequences in this sample encode the identical CDR3. The V gene is TRBV18, the J gene TRBJ2-7, with D possibly matching TRBD2 (6 bases). The germline V and J ends were trimmed by 3 bases and 3 bases, with 12 bases remaining between them. This CDR3 contains 14 residues. Germline V gene data show CDR1 as KGHSH and CDR2 as LQKENI. The CDR3 DNA sequence: TGTGCCAGCTCACCGGGGACGGGAGACTACGAGCAGTACTTC. Protein: CASSPGTGDYEQYF.

The chain joins TRBV18 to TRBJ1-3; D is possibly TRBD1 (6 bases). In germline, CDR1 is KGHSH, CDR2 LQKENI. Trimming took off 1 base at V and 0 bases at J, with 13 bases between the two ends. This CDR3 spans 17 amino acids. The CDR3 DNA reads as TGTGCCAGCTCACCACGTCACAGGGATTTCTCTGGAAACACCATATATTTT. This translates into CASSPRHRDFSGNTIYF.

This clone was seen a few times. V and J are TRBV9 and TRBJ2-5; TRBD1 aligns across 7 bases. The CDR3 has 16 amino acids. Germline CDR1 SGDLS, CDR2 YYNGEE. With V trimmed by 0 bases and J by 5 bases, 10 bases remained unmatched. CDR3 region: CASSVDDRVVGETQYF. The CDR3 DNA sequence: TGTGCCAGCAGCGTAGACGACAGGGTGGTGGGGGAGACCCAGTACTTC.

A word on this clone: The same CDR3 can be traced to other DNA sequences in this sample. The V and J genes are TRBV20-1 and TRBJ2-2, with D unresolved. The CDR3 consists of 11 residues. Germline V gives CDR1 DFQATT, CDR2 SNEGSKA (reference sequence). Trimming took off 3 bases at V and 6 bases at J, with 5 bases between the two ends. The chain's CDR3 is CSASRAGELFF. The CDR3 DNA follows: TGCAGTGCTAGTAGGGCCGGGGAGCTGTTTTTT.

This chain connects TRBV11-2 to TRBJ1-1, with TRBD1 matching 7 bases. The V gene's germline CDR1 is SGHAT and CDR2 FQNNGV. The CDR3 length is 12 residues. Losses at the gene ends were 8 bases for V and 8 bases for J; bases not matched to a gene: 8. CDR3 in DNA: TGTGCCAGCGGACACAGGGGCCGCGAAGCTTTCTTT. Encoded protein: CASGHRGREAFF.